The source of this TCR beta chain is a study of CD8+ T cells in alopecia areata. Study findings and constraints: Tofacitinib delivered significant drops in scalp clonality and in expanded CD8+ clones among the top 100.

Following RNA extraction, reverse transcription yielded cDNA that acted as the sequencing template. Sequencing used immunoSEQ multiplex PCR; TCRdb keeps in-frame clones, though not all of them. The data hold about 64,000 clones, with under 60% observed a single time. Per germline, CDR1 SQVTM and CDR2 ANQGSEA. The CDR3 is made up of 12 amino acids. Trimming shortened V by 7 bases and J by 5 bases, and 11 bases separated the two germline ends. Treatment of the sample: oral pan-JAK inhibitor, 5-10 mg twice daily. In regard to this clone: What it binds is not known.

This chain joins TRBV29-1 and TRBJ2-2; TRBD2 might be the D (5 bases). The source of this sequence is a human donor with alopecia areata. The sequencing used CD8+ T cells sorted from blood, collected at roughly week 38, from a patient treated with tofacitinib. The CDR3 DNA reads as TGCAGCGCGCGACCGGGGACCGGGGAGCTGTTTTTT. It encodes CSARPGTGELFF.